This paragraph reports one TCR beta chain. This sample was taken from a study of blood T cell repertoires in COVID-19. The repertoire was sequenced with immunoSEQ multiplex PCR; TCRdb's copy has only in-frame clones and lacks some. The sample has under 200,000 clones, 80% to 90% seen once. This receptor was identified in an older woman with COVID-19, enrolled during active disease. Sequenced material: peripheral blood.

DNA of the CDR3: TGCGCCAGCAGCTTGGCCAATACAGGCTCGCCGTACGAGCAGTACTTC. It yields the protein CASSLANTGSPYEQYF. This rearrangement joins TRBV5-1 to TRBJ2-7; weak D call: TRBD1 (5 bases). Germline V gene lookup returns CDR1 SGHRS and CDR2 YFSETQ. This CDR3 is built from 16 residues. V lost 0 bases and J lost 4, with 17 bases in between.